The 6 T cell receptor beta chains below all came from one sample that was sequenced in a study of blood T cell repertoires in COVID-19. TCRdb keeps only in-frame clones here, not all; method: immunoSEQ multiplex PCR. The sample shows 35,000 to 40,000 clones, roughly 90% of them seen only once. The material sequenced was peripheral blood. The receptors come from a human donor in a cohort sampled during active COVID-19.

This clone has just one count. J is TRBJ2-1 and V is TRBV28; maybe TRBD2 (5 bases). This CDR3 is 15 amino acids long. V was cut by 6 bases and J by 4 bases, with 16 bases left in between. The germline CDR1 and CDR2 sequences are MDHEN and SYDVKM. This CDR3 is CASSPGGGPYNEQFF. CDR3 nucleotides: TGTGCCAGCAGCCCCGGAGGAGGACCTTACAATGAGCAGTTCTTC.

The chain links TRBV7-3 to TRBJ2-1, with 8 bases matching TRBD2. There are 15 residues in the CDR3. V lost 5 bases, J lost 4 bases, and 7 bases stayed unmatched. Germline CDR1 and CDR2: SGHTA and FQGTGA. CDR3 coding DNA: TGTGCCAGCAGCCCCCCGGGACTAGGTTACAATGAGCAGTTCTTC. Its translation is CASSPPGLGYNEQFF.

V and J are TRBV6-6 and TRBJ2-1; 7 bases match TRBD1. This CDR3 comprises 15 residues. Germline CDR1 is MNHNY and CDR2 is SVGAGI (reference sequence). With V trimmed by 2 bases and J by 4 bases, 5 bases remained unmatched. CDR3 in amino acids: CASSYGNRGYNEQFF. CDR3 bases: TGTGCCAGCAGTTACGGGAACAGGGGATACAATGAGCAGTTCTTC.

This chain joins TRBV5-6 and TRBJ1-6; D is uncertain. CDR1 and CDR2 from the germline V gene are SGHDT and YYEEEE. V was trimmed by 1 base and J by 8 bases, leaving 7 bases between them. This CDR3 has 13 amino acids. CDR3 in DNA: TGTGCCAGCAGCTTGATGAGGGATTCACCCCTCCACTTT. Amino acid sequence: CASSLMRDSPLHF.

This sequence joins TRBV19 and TRBJ2-7, with D maybe TRBD2 (5 bases). The CDR3 spans 16 residues. Germline values: CDR1 LNHDA, CDR2 SQIVND (reference sequence). V was trimmed by 3 bases and J by 2 bases, leaving 17 bases between them. CDR3 in DNA: TGTGCCAGTAGTATGAGAGACGGGATAAAGCCCTACGAGCAGTACTTC. Translation: CASSMRDGIKPYEQYF.

The gene calls are TRBV15 and TRBJ2-3, with 11 bases that match TRBD1. V dropped 4 bases and J dropped 4; count of bases not matched to a gene: 7. CDR3 size: 16 residues. CDR1 is LNHNV, CDR2 YYDKDF, per germline (reference sequence). In nucleotides, the CDR3 is TGTGCCACCAGCACCAGGACAGGGGGCTCCGCAGATACGCAGTATTTT. Protein: CATSTRTGGSADTQYF.